This T cell receptor (beta chain) stems from a study of T-cell memory formation after mild COVID-19. Study information: TCR clusters were mostly donor specific.

Comments on this clonotype: What it binds is not known.

Germline CDR1 reads DFQATT; CDR2 reads SNEGSKA (reference sequence). The CDR3 consists of 16 residues. Trimming cost V 5 bases and J 0 bases; bases outside gene matches: 9. Employing constant-segment primers, 5'RACE generated TCR alpha and TCR beta cDNA libraries bearing sample barcodes and UMIs. TCRdb re-analysed the 5' RACE reads in MiXCR, keeping a single row per CDR3 protein. The sample consists of under 50,000 distinct CDR3 sequences, about a tenth of them appearing once. Findings and caveats of the study: Day 15 to 85 contractors were CD4/CD8 balanced; later expanders leaned CD4+.

The sequenced material came from PBMCs or a T cell subset sorted from them (not recorded which). This chain joins TRBV20-1 and TRBJ2-4; 8 positions match TRBD2. The sequence was collected from an adult woman who had mild COVID-19 (a few samples of this study predate the infection). Cell type and time point are not known. The CDR3 sequence is CSARGGLGLAKNIQYF. CDR3 sequence (DNA): TGCAGTGCTCGAGGGGGACTAGGTCTAGCCAAAAACATTCAGTACTTC.